The clone carrying this TCR beta chain has ten or more counts. This record comes from a study of T cells in Graves' hyperthyroidism and ophthalmopathy. Study information: The initial diagnosis was the point when peripheral blood was collected, ahead of any treatment.

A roughly 10 ml volume of fresh peripheral blood provided the PBMCs. It was RNA transcripts that yielded the amplified TCR beta CDR3 regions. The TCR CDR3 was amplified in a first-round RT-PCR using the HTBI primer set. TCRdb re-called the multiplex PCR reads with MiXCR, one entry per CDR3 protein. In the table there are roughly 560,000 distinct CDR3 sequences, roughly 14% of which are singletons. Germline loops: CDR1 MNHEY, CDR2 SVGAGI. The CDR3 is 13 amino acids. V was cut by 9 bases and J by 2 bases, with 13 bases left in between. This chain links TRBV6-5 with TRBJ1-2; tentative D call: TRBD1 (6 bases). The sequence derives from a woman in her thirties or forties with Graves' ophthalmopathy. Material: blood. The CDR3 is CARSRDKNYGYTF. The CDR3 DNA reads TGTGCCAGGTCCCGGGACAAAAACTATGGCTACACCTTC.